The TCR beta chain described here comes from a study of T-cell reconstitution after alpha-beta-depleted transplantation in children. V dropped 2 bases and J dropped 3; count of bases not matched to a gene: 6. The CDR3 has 15 amino acids. Unique molecular identifiers were incorporated when the TCRbeta library was constructed. TCRdb analysed the PCR reads with MiXCR anew, one entry per CDR3 protein. Among fewer than 550,000 distinct CDR3 sequences listed, over 9.5% were seen once. Sequencing was performed on PBMCs, mostly from graft donor cells, taken 180 days after TCRalphabeta/CD19-depleted stem cell transplant. The sequence was obtained from a female patient aged 2 to 10 who had a stem cell transplant for aplastic anemia, so the T cells may come from the graft donor. The gene calls are TRBV12-3 or TRBV12-4 and TRBJ2-7; 8 positions agree with TRBD2. CDR3 sequence reads: CASSLRGTSNYEQYF. In DNA, the CDR3 is TGTGCCAGCAGTTTAAGAGGGACTAGTAACTACGAGCAGTACTTC.